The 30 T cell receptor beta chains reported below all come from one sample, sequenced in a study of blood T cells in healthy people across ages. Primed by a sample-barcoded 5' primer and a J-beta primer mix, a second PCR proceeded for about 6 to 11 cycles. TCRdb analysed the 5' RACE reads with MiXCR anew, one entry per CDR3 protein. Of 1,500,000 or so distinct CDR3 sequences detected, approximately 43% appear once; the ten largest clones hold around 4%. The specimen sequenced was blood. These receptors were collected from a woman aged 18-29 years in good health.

The CDR3 sequence: CASSQTDQETQYF. Written as DNA, the CDR3 is TGCGCCAGCAGCCAGACAGACCAAGAGACCCAGTACTTC. The chain uses TRBV4-1 and TRBJ2-5, with D perhaps TRBD1 (5 bases). This CDR3 is 13 amino acids long. V lost 3 bases, J lost 0 bases, and 5 bases lay in between. Germline V lookup: CDR1 MGHRA, CDR2 YSYEKL.

The CDR3 DNA reads TGCAGTGCTAGACCCTCGACAGGGTTCTACGAGCAGTACTTC. It translates to CSARPSTGFYEQYF. The V gene is TRBV20-1, the J gene TRBJ2-4; 7 positions match TRBD1. TRBJ2-7 matches the DNA end more closely, so the J call is doubtful. The CDR3 loop spans 14 amino acids. Germline-derived CDR1 and CDR2 are DFQATT and SNEGSKA (reference sequence).

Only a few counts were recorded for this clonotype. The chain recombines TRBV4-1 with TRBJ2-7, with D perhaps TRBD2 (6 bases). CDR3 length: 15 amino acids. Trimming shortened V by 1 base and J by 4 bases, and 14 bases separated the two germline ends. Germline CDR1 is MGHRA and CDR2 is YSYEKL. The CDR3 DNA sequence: TGCGCCAGCAGCCAAGTCGGCGCGGGGTTGTACGAGCAGTACTTC. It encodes CASSQVGAGLYEQYF.

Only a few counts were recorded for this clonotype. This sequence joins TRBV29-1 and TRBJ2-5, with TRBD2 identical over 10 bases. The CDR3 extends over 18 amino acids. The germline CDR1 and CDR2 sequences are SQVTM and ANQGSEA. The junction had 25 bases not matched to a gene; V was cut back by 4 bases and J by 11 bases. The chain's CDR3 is CSVGGPPLGLAEKNEQYF. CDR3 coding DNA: TGCAGCGTTGGAGGTCCGCCCCTAGGACTAGCGGAAAAAAATGAGCAGTACTTC. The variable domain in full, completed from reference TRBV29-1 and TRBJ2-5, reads SAVISQKPSRDICQRGTSLTIQCQVDSQVTMMFWYRQQPGQSLTLIATANQGSEATYESGFVIDKFPISRPNLTFSTLTVSNMSPEDSSIYLCSVGGPPLGLAEKNEQYFGPGTRLLVL.

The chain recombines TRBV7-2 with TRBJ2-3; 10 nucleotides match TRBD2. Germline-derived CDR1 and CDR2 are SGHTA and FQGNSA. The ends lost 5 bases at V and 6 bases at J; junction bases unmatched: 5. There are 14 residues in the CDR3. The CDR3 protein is CASSPLAGEDTQYF. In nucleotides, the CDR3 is TGTGCCAGCAGCCCTCTAGCGGGGGAGGATACGCAGTATTTT.

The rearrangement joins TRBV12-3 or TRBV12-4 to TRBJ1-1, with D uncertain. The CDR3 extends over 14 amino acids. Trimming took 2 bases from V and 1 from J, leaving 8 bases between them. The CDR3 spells CASSLRSGNTEAFF. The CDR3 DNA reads TGTGCCAGCAGTTTAAGAAGCGGGAACACTGAAGCTTTCTTT.

CDR3 amino acids: CASSGTVGNEQFF. For the CDR3, the DNA is TGTGCCAGCAGTGGGACAGTGGGCAATGAGCAGTTCTTC. This chain connects TRBV6-5 to TRBJ2-1, with 7 bases fitting TRBD1. V was pared by 5 bases and J by 6 bases, with 4 bases of the junction left unmatched. CDR1 is MNHEY, CDR2 SVGAGI, per germline. The CDR3 spans 13 residues.

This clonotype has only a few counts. DNA of the CDR3: TGTGCCAGCAGCTTTGGAGCGTCGAACACCGGGGAGCTGTTTTTT. This sequence encodes CASSFGASNTGELFF. J is TRBJ2-2 and V is TRBV7-2; D not certain. CDR3 length: 15 residues. The V gene lost 3 bases and the J gene lost 0 bases, with 8 bases spanning the gap. The germline gives CDR1 SGHTA, CDR2 FQGNSA.

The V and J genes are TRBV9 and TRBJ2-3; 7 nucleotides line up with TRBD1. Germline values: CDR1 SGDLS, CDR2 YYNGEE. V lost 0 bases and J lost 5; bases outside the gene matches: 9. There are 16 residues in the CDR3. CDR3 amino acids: CASSVGRGGAGDTQYF. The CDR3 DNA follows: TGTGCCAGCAGCGTAGGGAGAGGGGGCGCGGGAGATACGCAGTATTTT.

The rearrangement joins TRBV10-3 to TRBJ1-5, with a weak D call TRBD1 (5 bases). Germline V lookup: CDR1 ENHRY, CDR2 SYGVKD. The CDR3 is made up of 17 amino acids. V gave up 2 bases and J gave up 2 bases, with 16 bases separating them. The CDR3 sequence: CAISEHRQCRGNQPQHF. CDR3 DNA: TGTGCCATCAGTGAGCACCGACAGTGTCGGGGCAATCAGCCCCAGCATTTT.

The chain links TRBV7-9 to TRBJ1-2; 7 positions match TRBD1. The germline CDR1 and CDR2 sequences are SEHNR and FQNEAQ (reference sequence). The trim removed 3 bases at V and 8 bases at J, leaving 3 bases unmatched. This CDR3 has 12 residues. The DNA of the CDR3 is TGTGCCAGCAGCTTCCAGGGGGGAGGCTACACCTTC. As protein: CASSFQGGGYTF.

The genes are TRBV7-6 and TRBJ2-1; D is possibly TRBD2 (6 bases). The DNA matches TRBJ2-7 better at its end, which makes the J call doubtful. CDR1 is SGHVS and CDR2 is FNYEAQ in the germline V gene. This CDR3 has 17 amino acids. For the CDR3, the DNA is TGTGCCAGCAGCATACAGGTCGGAGGGAGCTCCTACAATGAGCAGTACTTC. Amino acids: CASSIQVGGSSYNEQYF.

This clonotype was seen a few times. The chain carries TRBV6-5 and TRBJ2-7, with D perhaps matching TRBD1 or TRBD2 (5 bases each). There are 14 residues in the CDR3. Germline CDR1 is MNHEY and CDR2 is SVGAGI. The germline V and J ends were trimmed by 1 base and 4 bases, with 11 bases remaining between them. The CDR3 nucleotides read TGTGCCAGCAGTTACTTTGGCAGGGAGTACGAGCAGTACTTC. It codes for CASSYFGREYEQYF.

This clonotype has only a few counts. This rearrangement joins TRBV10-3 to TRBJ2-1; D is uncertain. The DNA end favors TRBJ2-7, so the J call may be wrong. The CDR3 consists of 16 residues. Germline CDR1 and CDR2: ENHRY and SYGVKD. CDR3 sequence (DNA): TGTGCCATCAGTGAGCCCCTGGTGGGCTCCTACAATGAGCAGTACTTC. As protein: CAISEPLVGSYNEQYF.

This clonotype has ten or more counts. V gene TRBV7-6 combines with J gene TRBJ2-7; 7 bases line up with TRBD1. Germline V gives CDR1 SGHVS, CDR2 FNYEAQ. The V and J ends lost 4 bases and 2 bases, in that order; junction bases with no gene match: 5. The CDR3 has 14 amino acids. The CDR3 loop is CASSSSGTAYEQYF. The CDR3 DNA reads TGTGCCAGCAGCTCCTCCGGGACAGCCTACGAGCAGTACTTC.

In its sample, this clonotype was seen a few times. As DNA, the CDR3 is TGCGCCAGCAGCCATATAACAGGGGATGGCTACACCTTC. Its translation is CASSHITGDGYTF. V and J are TRBV4-1 and TRBJ1-2, with TRBD1 matching over 7 bases. The CDR3 has 13 residues. V lost 3 bases and J lost 6; bases outside the gene matches: 4. Per germline, CDR1 MGHRA and CDR2 YSYEKL.

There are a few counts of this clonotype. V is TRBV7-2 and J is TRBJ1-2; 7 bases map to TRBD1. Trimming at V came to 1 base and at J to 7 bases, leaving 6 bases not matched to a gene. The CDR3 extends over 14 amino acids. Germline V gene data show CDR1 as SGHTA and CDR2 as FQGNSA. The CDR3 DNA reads TGTGCCAGCAGCTTAGGACAGGGAGGGGTTGGCTACACCTTC. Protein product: CASSLGQGGVGYTF. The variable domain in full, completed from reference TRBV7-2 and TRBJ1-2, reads GAGVSQSPSNKVTEKGKDVELRCDPISGHTALYWYRQSLGQGLEFLIYFQGNSAPDKSGLPSDRFSAERTGGSVSTLTIQRTQQEDSAVYLCASSLGQGGVGYTFGSGTRLTVV.

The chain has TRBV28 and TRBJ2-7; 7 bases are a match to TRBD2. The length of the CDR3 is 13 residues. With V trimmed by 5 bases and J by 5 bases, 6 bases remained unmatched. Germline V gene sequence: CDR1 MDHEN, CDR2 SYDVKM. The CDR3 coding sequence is TGTGCCAGCAGTGCTCGAGGACTAGACGAGCAGTACTTC. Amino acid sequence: CASSARGLDEQYF. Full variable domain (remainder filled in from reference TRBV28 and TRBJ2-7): DVKVTQSSRYLVKRTGEKVFLECVQDMDHENMFWYRQDPGLGLRLIYFSYDVKMKEKGDIPEGYSVSREKKERFSLILESASTNQTSMYLCASSARGLDEQYFGPGTRLTVT.

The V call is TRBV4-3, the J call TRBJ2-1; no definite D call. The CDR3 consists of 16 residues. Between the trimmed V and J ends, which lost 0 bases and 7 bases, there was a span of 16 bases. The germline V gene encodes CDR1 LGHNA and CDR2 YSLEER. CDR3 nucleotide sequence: TGCGCCAGCAGCCAAGAGTCAGACGGGCTAGGGAATGAGCAGTTCTTC. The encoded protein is CASSQESDGLGNEQFF.

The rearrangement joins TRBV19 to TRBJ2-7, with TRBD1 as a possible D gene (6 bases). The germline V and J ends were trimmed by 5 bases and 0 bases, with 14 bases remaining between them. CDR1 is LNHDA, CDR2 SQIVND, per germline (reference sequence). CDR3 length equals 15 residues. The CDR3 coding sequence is TGTGCCAGTAGTGGCCCACAGGGCCTCTCCTACGAGCAGTACTTC. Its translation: CASSGPQGLSYEQYF.

CDR3 protein: CASSFSGWNQPQHF. The CDR3 coding sequence is TGTGCCAGCAGCTTCTCAGGGTGGAATCAGCCCCAGCATTTT. The V call is TRBV5-5, the J call TRBJ1-5; tentative D call: TRBD1 (5 bases). The CDR3 is made up of 14 amino acids. V was shortened by 2 bases and J by 4 bases, with 10 bases between the two germline ends. Germline loops: CDR1 SGHKS, CDR2 YYEKEE (reference sequence). The full variable domain, completed using reference TRBV5-5 and TRBJ1-5, is DAGVTQSPTHLIKTRGQQVTLRCSPISGHKSVSWYQQVLGQGPQFIFQYYEKEERGRGNFPDRFSARQFPNYSSELNVNALLLGDSALYLCASSFSGWNQPQHFGDGTRLSIL.

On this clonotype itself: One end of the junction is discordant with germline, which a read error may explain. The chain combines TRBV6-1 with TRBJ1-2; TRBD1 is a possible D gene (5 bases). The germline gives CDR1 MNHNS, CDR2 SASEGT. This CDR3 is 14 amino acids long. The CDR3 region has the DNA TGTGCCAGCAGTGATCAGCGGTGGGACTATGGCCACACTTTC. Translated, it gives CASSDQRWDYGHTF.

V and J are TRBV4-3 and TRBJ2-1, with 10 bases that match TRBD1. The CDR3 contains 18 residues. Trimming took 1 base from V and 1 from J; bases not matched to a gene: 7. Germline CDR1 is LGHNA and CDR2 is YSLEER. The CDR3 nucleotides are TGCGCCAGCAGCCAAGGCCCAGGGACAGGGGTTTCCTACAATGAGCAGTTCTTC. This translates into CASSQGPGTGVSYNEQFF.

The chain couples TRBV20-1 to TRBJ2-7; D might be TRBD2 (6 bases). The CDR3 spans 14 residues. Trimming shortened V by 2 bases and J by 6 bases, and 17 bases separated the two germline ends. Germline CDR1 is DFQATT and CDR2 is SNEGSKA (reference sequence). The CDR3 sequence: CSARRRGLTTEQYF. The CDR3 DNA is TGCAGTGCTAGAAGGCGGGGCCTTACTACCGAGCAGTACTTC.

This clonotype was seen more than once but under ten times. Here the CDR3 DNA reads TGTGCCAGCAGCCTTCTGGGGGGCACCTTCTTGAACACTGAAGCTTTCTTT. Amino acids: CASSLLGGTFLNTEAFF. J is TRBJ1-1 and V is TRBV12-3 or TRBV12-4, with a tentative D call TRBD1 (6 bases). The V gene lost 6 bases and the J gene lost 0 bases, with 20 bases spanning the gap. This CDR3 contains 17 residues.

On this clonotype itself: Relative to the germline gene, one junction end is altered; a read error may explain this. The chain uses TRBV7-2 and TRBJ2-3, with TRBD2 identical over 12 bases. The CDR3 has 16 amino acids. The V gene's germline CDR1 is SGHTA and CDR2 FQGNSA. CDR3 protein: CASSPRLAGASDTQYF. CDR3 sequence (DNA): TGTGCCAGCAGCCCCCGACTAGCGGGGGCCTCGGATACGCAATATTTT. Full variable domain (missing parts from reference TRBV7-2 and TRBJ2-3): GAGVSQSPSNKVTEKGKDVELRCDPISGHTALYWYRQSLGQGLEFLIYFQGNSAPDKSGLPSDRFSAERTGGSVSTLTIQRTQQEDSAVYLCASSPRLAGASDTQYFGPGTRLTVL.

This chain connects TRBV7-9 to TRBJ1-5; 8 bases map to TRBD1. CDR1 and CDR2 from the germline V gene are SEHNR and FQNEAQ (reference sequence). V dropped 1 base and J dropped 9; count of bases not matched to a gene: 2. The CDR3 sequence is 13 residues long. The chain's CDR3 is CASSLVGTGPQHF. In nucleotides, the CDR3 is TGTGCCAGCAGCTTAGTTGGGACAGGGCCCCAGCATTTT.

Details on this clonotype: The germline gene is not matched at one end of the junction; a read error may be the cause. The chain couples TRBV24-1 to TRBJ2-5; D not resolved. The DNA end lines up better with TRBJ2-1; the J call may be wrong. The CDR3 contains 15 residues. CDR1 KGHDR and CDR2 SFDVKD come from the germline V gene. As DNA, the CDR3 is TGTGCCGCCAGTCGCCCCGAATCGTACCAAGAGACCCAGTTCTTC. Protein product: CAASRPESYQETQFF.

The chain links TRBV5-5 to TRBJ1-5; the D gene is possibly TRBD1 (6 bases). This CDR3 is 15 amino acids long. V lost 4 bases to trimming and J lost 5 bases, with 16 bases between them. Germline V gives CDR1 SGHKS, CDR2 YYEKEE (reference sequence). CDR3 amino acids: CASSTVGGTDQPQHF. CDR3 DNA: TGTGCCAGCAGCACTGTAGGGGGTACAGATCAGCCCCAGCATTTT.

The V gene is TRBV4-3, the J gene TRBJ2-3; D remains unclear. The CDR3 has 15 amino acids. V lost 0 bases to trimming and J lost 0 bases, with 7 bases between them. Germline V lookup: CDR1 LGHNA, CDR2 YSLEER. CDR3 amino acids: CASSQDLTSTDTQYF. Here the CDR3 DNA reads TGCGCCAGCAGCCAAGATCTTACTAGCACAGATACGCAGTATTTT.